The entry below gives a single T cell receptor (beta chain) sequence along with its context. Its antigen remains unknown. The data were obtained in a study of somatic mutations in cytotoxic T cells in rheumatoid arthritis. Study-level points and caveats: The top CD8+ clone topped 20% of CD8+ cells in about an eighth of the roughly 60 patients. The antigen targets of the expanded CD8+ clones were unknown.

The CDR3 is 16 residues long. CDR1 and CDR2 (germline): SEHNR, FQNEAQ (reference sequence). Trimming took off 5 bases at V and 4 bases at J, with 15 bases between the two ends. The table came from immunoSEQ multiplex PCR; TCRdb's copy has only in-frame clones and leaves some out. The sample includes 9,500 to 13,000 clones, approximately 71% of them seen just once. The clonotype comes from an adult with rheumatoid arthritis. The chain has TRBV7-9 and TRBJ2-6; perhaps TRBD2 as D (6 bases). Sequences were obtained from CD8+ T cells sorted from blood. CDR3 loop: CASSGGFEVGANVLTF. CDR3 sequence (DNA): TGTGCCAGCAGCGGGGGGTTCGAGGTCGGGGCCAACGTCCTGACTTTC.